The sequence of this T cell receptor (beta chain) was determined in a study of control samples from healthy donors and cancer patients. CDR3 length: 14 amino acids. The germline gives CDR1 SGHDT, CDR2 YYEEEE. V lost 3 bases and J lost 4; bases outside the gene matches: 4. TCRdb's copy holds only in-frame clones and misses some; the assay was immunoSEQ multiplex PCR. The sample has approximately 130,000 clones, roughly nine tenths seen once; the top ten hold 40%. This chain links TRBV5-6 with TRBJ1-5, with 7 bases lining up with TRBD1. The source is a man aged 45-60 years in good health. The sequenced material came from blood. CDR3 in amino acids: CASSSGQVNQPQHF. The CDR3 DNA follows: TGTGCCAGCAGCTCCGGACAGGTAAATCAGCCCCAGCATTTT.